The 2 T cell receptor beta chains in this list originate from one sample, sequenced in a study of blood T cell repertoires in COVID-19. Sequencing used immunoSEQ multiplex PCR; TCRdb keeps in-frame clones, though not all of them. The table includes 200,000 or so clones, under 85% detected once. Material: peripheral blood. All receptors derive from a man in his fifties or sixties with active or convalescent COVID-19.

This clone was seen a single time. The V and J genes are TRBV7-2 and TRBJ1-1, with 8 bases that match TRBD1. CDR1 is SGHTA, CDR2 FQGNSA, per germline. The V segment lost 5 bases and the J segment 4 bases; nucleotides outside the gene matches: 9. CDR3 length: 15 residues. The CDR3 nucleotides are TGTGCCAGCAGCCCCCCGGCAGGGGGCATCACTGAAGCTTTCTTT. Translation: CASSPPAGGITEAFF.

This chain joins TRBV4-3 and TRBJ2-1; possibly TRBD2 for D (7 bases). V gave up 0 bases and J gave up 4 bases, with 13 bases separating them. CDR3 size: 16 residues. Looked up from germline, CDR1 is LGHNA and CDR2 is YSLEER. The CDR3 loop is CASSQDGGGGYNEQFF. CDR3 sequence (DNA): TGCGCCAGCAGCCAAGATGGGGGCGGGGGATACAATGAGCAGTTCTTC.